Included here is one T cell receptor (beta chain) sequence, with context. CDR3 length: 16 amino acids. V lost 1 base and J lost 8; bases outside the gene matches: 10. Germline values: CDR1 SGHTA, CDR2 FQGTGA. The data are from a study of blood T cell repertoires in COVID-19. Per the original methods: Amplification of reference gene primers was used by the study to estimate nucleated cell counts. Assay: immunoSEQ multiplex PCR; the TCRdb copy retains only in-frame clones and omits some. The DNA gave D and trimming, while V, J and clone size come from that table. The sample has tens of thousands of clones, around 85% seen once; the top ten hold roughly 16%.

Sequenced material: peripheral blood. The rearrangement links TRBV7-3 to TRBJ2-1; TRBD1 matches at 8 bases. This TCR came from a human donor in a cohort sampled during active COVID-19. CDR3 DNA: TGTGCCAGCAGCTTAATCGGCCAGGGGGCTGGCTATGAGCAGTTCTTC. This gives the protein CASSLIGQGAGYEQFF.